This TCR beta chain appears in the sequencing data of a study of T cell repertoires in cytomegalovirus infection. About the research overall: Alongside well-studied HLA-B-restricted CMV epitopes, recently identified HLA-C-restricted CMV epitopes were also used. Indications came from public TCR beta signatures; they pointed to CMV infection and to a matching HLA type.

Points on this clonotype: The antigen is unknown.

TCRdb processed the reads anew with MiXCR; each CDR3 protein has one entry. In the table there are approximately 1,000,000 distinct CDR3 sequences, more than 25% of which are singletons. Regarding the study as a whole: Dominating the ex vivo response were HLA-C-restricted CMV-specific TCR beta clonotypes. Individuals carrying CMV plus the relevant HLA were identified by cumulative frequency of public TCR beta families.

The CDR3 sequence is 15 residues long. Germline CDR1 LNHDA, CDR2 SQIVND (reference sequence). The trim removed 0 bases at V and 5 bases at J, leaving 6 bases unmatched. This chain connects TRBV19 to TRBJ1-1, with 7 bases fitting TRBD1. The material sequenced was cultured CD8+ T cells from PBMCs, taken from culture after CMV antigen stimulation. The origin of this receptor is a human donor in good health (CMV status not recorded). Some clones in this sample may be carry-over from other donors' samples. The CDR3 is CASSIEEGAVTEAFF. The CDR3 DNA sequence: TGTGCCAGTAGTATAGAAGAGGGGGCCGTAACTGAAGCTTTCTTT.